These 7 T cell receptor beta chains originate from one sample sequenced in a study of T cell responses to AZD1222 COVID-19 vaccine. Sequenced by immunoSEQ multiplex PCR; TCRdb stores in-frame clones only, minus some. The table has under 150,000 clones, 80% to 95% seen once. The material was peripheral blood, obtained 28 days after the second AZD1222 dose. These receptors were obtained from an adult who received the AZD1222 COVID-19 vaccine.

The chain recombines TRBV30 with TRBJ1-4; a weak D match, TRBD1 (6 bases). CDR3 length: 18 amino acids. From germline, CDR1 is GTSNPN and CDR2 SVGIG (reference sequence). The ends were cut back, 0 bases at V and 0 bases at J, with 17 bases in the middle. The CDR3 nucleotides are TGTGCCTGGAGTGTGGGGGCCGGGGCAGCTGCAACTAATGAAAAACTGTTTTTT. It is translated as CAWSVGAGAAATNEKLFF.

V is TRBV7-2 and J is TRBJ1-6; a possible D gene is TRBD1 (5 bases). Trimming left V 1 base short and J 10 bases short, with 14 bases between. The CDR3 runs to 15 residues. CDR1 and CDR2 from the germline V gene are SGHTA and FQGNSA. CDR3 in DNA: TGTGCCAGCAGCTTAGGTCTGGGGGTTGACTCACCCCTCCACTTT. Encoded protein: CASSLGLGVDSPLHF. The full variable domain, its missing parts supplied by reference TRBV7-2 and TRBJ1-6, is GAGVSQSPSNKVTEKGKDVELRCDPISGHTALYWYRQSLGQGLEFLIYFQGNSAPDKSGLPSDRFSAERTGGSVSTLTIQRTQQEDSAVYLCASSLGLGVDSPLHFGNGTRLTVT.

The genes are TRBV15 and TRBJ2-7; unclear D gene. Germline V gives CDR1 LNHNV, CDR2 YYDKDF (reference sequence). The CDR3 consists of 16 residues. Between the trimmed V and J ends, which lost 3 bases and 4 bases, there was a span of 19 bases. The CDR3 region has the DNA TGTGCCACCAGCAGGTCGCCCGTGGTATTGGTGTACGAGCAGTACTTC. As protein: CATSRSPVVLVYEQYF.

The chain recombines TRBV7-8 with TRBJ1-2; D perhaps matches TRBD1 (5 bases). The V gene's germline CDR1 is SGHVS and CDR2 FQNEAQ. This CDR3 has 13 amino acids. Deletions cut 5 bases from V and 5 bases from J, with 12 bases between. The CDR3 reads CASSDSGAYGYTF. The CDR3 bases are TGTGCCAGCAGCGACAGCGGCGCTTATGGCTACACCTTC.

About this clone: One end of the junction is discordant with germline, which a read error may explain. The genes are TRBV10-2 and TRBJ1-2, with 7 bases aligning to TRBD1. Per the germline V gene, CDR1 is WSHSY and CDR2 is SAAADI. This CDR3 spans 14 amino acids. This CDR3 reads CASREGQFNSGYTF. The DNA of the CDR3 is TGCGCCAGCAGGGAGGGACAGTTCAACTCTGGCTACACCTTC.

The chain carries TRBV7-2 and TRBJ2-5, with no clear D. The CDR3 totals 11 residues. CDR1 SGHTA and CDR2 FQGNSA come from the germline V gene. Between the trimmed V and J ends, which lost 5 bases and 1 base, there was a span of 2 bases. CDR3 nucleotides: TGTGCCAGCAGCATCCAAGAGACCCAGTACTTC. This gives the protein CASSIQETQYF.

This chain's CDR3 is CASSLEGRLGSQNNEQFF. CDR3 nucleotides: TGTGCCAGCAGCTTAGAAGGGAGGTTGGGCTCCCAAAACAATGAGCAGTTCTTC. The chain links TRBV13 to TRBJ2-1; D perhaps matches TRBD2 (6 bases). This CDR3 region has 18 residues. Between the trimmed V and J ends, which lost 1 base and 5 bases, there was a span of 21 bases. The germline V gene encodes CDR1 PRHDT and CDR2 FYEKMQ (reference sequence).